Below are 8 T cell receptor beta chains sequenced from a single sample in a study of T-cell reconstitution after alpha-beta-depleted transplantation in children. The TCRbeta library incorporated unique molecular identifiers. TCRdb itself ran the PCR reads through MiXCR, one entry per CDR3 protein. Of about 200,000 distinct CDR3 sequences listed, approximately 8% are singletons. Here the sequenced sample was PBMCs, mostly from graft donor cells, taken 360 days after TCRalphabeta/CD19-depleted stem cell transplant. The receptors derive from a male patient under 10 years old who had a stem cell transplant for acute myeloid leukemia, so the T cells may come from the graft donor.

This clonotype was observed many times. The chain couples TRBV4-1 to TRBJ2-2; D gene unclear. The V end lost 0 bases, the J end lost 3 bases, and 8 bases lay between the germline ends. The length of the CDR3 is 15 residues. Germline values: CDR1 MGHRA, CDR2 YSYEKL. The CDR3 DNA is TGCGCCAGCAGCCAAGAACCACAGTACACCGGGGAGCTGTTTTTT. Translating it yields CASSQEPQYTGELFF.

This clonotype has at least ten counts. As DNA, the CDR3 is TGCGCCAGCAGAGGGGGGGTTAGCACAGATACGCAGTATTTT. Its protein product is CASRGGVSTDTQYF. The rearrangement joins TRBV5-1 to TRBJ2-3; TRBD2 is a possible D gene (7 bases). The ends were cut back, 5 bases at V and 0 bases at J, with 10 bases in the middle. This CDR3 is 14 amino acids long. Germline V gene lookup returns CDR1 SGHRS and CDR2 YFSETQ.

This clonotype was seen more than once but under ten times. The chain carries TRBV20-1 and TRBJ2-1; D is possibly TRBD1 or TRBD2 (5 bases each). Trimming removed 1 base at V and 3 bases at J, with 19 bases between. There are 17 residues in the CDR3. CDR1 and CDR2 from the germline V gene are DFQATT and SNEGSKA (reference sequence). The CDR3 loop reads CSARGSRGPRDYNEQFF. Written as DNA, the CDR3 is TGCAGTGCTAGAGGGTCCCGGGGCCCGAGGGACTACAATGAGCAGTTCTTC.

This clonotype was observed a handful of times. V and J are TRBV5-1 and TRBJ2-5; 9 bases map to TRBD1. The CDR3 has 12 residues. V shed 7 bases and J 2 bases; nucleotides not matched to a gene: 0. Germline CDR1 reads SGHRS; CDR2 reads YFSETQ. The CDR3 protein is CASGTGQETQYF. Here the CDR3 DNA reads TGCGCCAGCGGGACAGGGCAAGAGACCCAGTACTTC.

The CDR3 loop is CASRVLGGETLHF. CDR3 in DNA: TGCGCCAGCAGGGTACTGGGGGGGGAAACCCTCCACTTT. The V and J genes are TRBV4-1 and TRBJ1-6, with D perhaps matching TRBD1 (5 bases). There are 13 residues in the CDR3. Trimming pared 6 bases from V and 14 bases from J, leaving 17 bases between. The germline V gene encodes CDR1 MGHRA and CDR2 YSYEKL.

The chain combines TRBV24-1 with TRBJ2-3; D ambiguous. Trimming removed 1 base at V and 2 bases at J, with 3 bases between. Germline lookup yields CDR1 KGHDR and CDR2 SFDVKD. The CDR3 loop spans 13 amino acids. The CDR3 DNA is TGTGCCACCAGTGATTTCTCCACAGATACGCAGTATTTT. It codes for CATSDFSTDTQYF.

The rearrangement links TRBV7-2 to TRBJ2-1, with 9 bases fitting TRBD2. Germline V gene data show CDR1 as SGHTA and CDR2 as FQGNSA. With 8 bases clipped from V and 5 bases from J, the junction kept 4 bases outside the gene matches. This CDR3 region has 13 residues. The CDR3: CASHSGRNNEQFF. DNA for the CDR3: TGTGCCAGCCATAGCGGGAGAAACAATGAGCAGTTCTTC.

There are a few counts of this clonotype. The V gene is TRBV5-1, the J gene TRBJ2-7; 9 bases fit TRBD2. V gave up 0 bases and J gave up 5 bases; unmatched junction bases: 3. Germline CDR1 and CDR2: SGHRS and YFSETQ. CDR3 length: 14 amino acids. The CDR3 nucleotides read TGCGCCAGCAGCTTGGAAAGCGGGAGGAACGAGCAGTACTTC. This codes for CASSLESGRNEQYF.